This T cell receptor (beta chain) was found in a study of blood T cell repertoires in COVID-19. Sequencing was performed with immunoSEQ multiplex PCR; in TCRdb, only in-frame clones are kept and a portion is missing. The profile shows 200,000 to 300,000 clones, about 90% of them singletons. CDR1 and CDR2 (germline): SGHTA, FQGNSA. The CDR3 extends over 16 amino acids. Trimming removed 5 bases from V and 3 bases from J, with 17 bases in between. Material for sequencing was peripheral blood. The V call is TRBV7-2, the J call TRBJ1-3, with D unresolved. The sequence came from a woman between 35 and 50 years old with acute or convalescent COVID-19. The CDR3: CASSLGLTNVGNTIYF. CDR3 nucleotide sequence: TGTGCCAGCAGCCTTGGACTGACTAATGTTGGAAACACCATATATTTT.